Listed below are T cell receptor beta chains from one sample, sequenced in a study of sequential checkpoint blockade in melanoma. TCRdb's table, derived via immunoSEQ multiplex PCR, lists solely in-frame clones and lacks some. Of tens of thousands of clones detected, approximately 84% appear once; the ten largest clones hold 5.5%. The input for sequencing was CD8+ T cells sorted from blood (inferred from file names), taken from a patient given nivolumab and ipilimumab in sequence. Receptor source: a human donor with melanoma. Each CDR3 is given with its conserved first and last residue.

v_call | cdr3_aa
TRBV5-1 | CASSLGPGVDEQFF
TRBV5-6 | CASTLGQNYYEQYF
TRBV9 | CASSVAGGETQYF
TRBV2 | CASSDGTGIGEQFF
TRBV7-9 | CASSSTSGGSTDTQYF
TRBV7-8 | CASSLFSSPVGQETQYF
TRBV7-3 | CASSLTGGSTDTQYF
TRBV5-1 | CASSWTGVQYQELFF
TRBV6-5 | CASSYSDRDYGTQYF
TRBV4-1 | CASSQAGEQFF
TRBV11-1 | CASSWDSSYEQYF
TRBV5-1 | CASSLGGQAHYEQYF
TRBV28 | CASRISGGGSYNSPLHF
TRBV5-1 | CASSFSSGTDTQYF
TRBV13 | CASSPEGLGYTEAFF
TRBV27 | CASRVTGGYEQYF
TRBV6-5 | CASSLTSGRADTQYF
TRBV27 | CASRAGQAYEQYF
TRBV19 | CASTGTYDYGYTF
TRBV4-1 | CASSQVRTFGQYF
TRBV29-1 | CSVVAGGRDKQYF
TRBV9 | CASSVPEAGIPGNTEAFF
TRBV27 | CASSLSSSGNTIYF
TRBV9 | CASSVARAGGETQYF
TRBV27 | CASSLVGAPLDEQYF
TRBV5-1 | CASSVGQGGNEKLFF
TRBV28 | CASSLTGALPSPLHF
TRBV18 | CASSHTPGQLANTEAFF
TRBV6-1 | CASSEDRGGINYGYTF
TRBV29-1 | CSVTLDISYEQYF
TRBV5-1 | CASSVEQGLVYEQYF
TRBV4-1 | CASSQILAGEQYF
TRBV5-1 | CASSSGGTSGRGNEQFF
TRBV9 | CASSGPGQGPNTEAFF
TRBV10-3 | CAISEGQGAETPYF
TRBV5-1 | CASSLGDRGSPPGNTEAFF
TRBV5-6 | CASSLYRGYEQYF
TRBV10-1 | CASSGRLVPDTQYF
TRBV28 | CASSLVGPRETQYF
TRBV28 | CASSWISGGSYNEQFF
TRBV2 | CASSEPTGAPYGYTF
TRBV2 | CASSEAGGAYGYTF